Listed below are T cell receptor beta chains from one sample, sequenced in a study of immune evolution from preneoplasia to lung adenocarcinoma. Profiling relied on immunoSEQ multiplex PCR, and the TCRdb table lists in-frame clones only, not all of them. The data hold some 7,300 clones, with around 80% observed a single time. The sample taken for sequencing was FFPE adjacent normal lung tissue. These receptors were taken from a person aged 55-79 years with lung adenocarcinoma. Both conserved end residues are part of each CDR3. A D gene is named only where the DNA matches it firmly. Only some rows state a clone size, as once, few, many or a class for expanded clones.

cdr3_nt: TGTGCCAGCAGTTTCCTCACAGGGGGCACAGATACGCAGTATTTT
cdr3_aa: CASSFLTGGTDTQYF
v_call: TRBV27
clone_size: -
j_call: TRBJ2-3
d_call: TRBD1

cdr3_nt: TGTGCCAGCAGTCGCAGGGAAAACAATGAGCAGTTCTTC
cdr3_aa: CASSRRENNEQFF
v_call: TRBV7-9
clone_size: -
j_call: TRBJ2-1
d_call: -

cdr3_nt: TGTGCCAGCAGCTTAACGGGGGACAGGGCCTTTGGCGAGCAGTACTTC
cdr3_aa: CASSLTGDRAFGEQYF
v_call: TRBV11-1
clone_size: large
j_call: TRBJ2-7
d_call: TRBD1

cdr3_nt: TGTGCCAGCAGCTTGGGAAGCTATACGCAGTATTTT
cdr3_aa: CASSLGSYTQYF
v_call: TRBV5-4
clone_size: -
j_call: TRBJ2-3
d_call: -

cdr3_nt: TGTGCCAGCAGAACTAGCGGGGGCGAGGGAGGCAATGAGCAGTTCTTC
cdr3_aa: CASRTSGGEGGNEQFF
v_call: TRBV7-6
clone_size: -
j_call: TRBJ2-1
d_call: TRBD2

cdr3_nt: TGTGCTAGTGGCTTCGACGGCGGCTATGGCTACACCTTC
cdr3_aa: CASGFDGGYGYTF
v_call: TRBV12-5
clone_size: once
j_call: TRBJ1-2
d_call: -

cdr3_nt: TGTGCCAGCAGTAAAAAAGCGGGAATGCATTACGAGCAGTACTTC
cdr3_aa: CASSKKAGMHYEQYF
v_call: TRBV27
clone_size: -
j_call: TRBJ2-7
d_call: TRBD2

cdr3_nt: TGTGCCAGCAGGGGGACTATTCTCAGGGAGCTGTTTTTT
cdr3_aa: CASRGTILRELFF
v_call: TRBV27
clone_size: -
j_call: TRBJ2-2
d_call: TRBD2

cdr3_nt: TGCGCCAGCAGCCAAGAGTCAGCGGGAGGGCCTCAAGAGACCCAGTACTTC
cdr3_aa: CASSQESAGGPQETQYF
v_call: TRBV4-1
clone_size: -
j_call: TRBJ2-5
d_call: TRBD2

cdr3_nt: TGTGCCAGCAGTTCGACAGGGGGGGACCAAGAGACCCAGTACTTC
cdr3_aa: CASSSTGGDQETQYF
v_call: TRBV6-5
clone_size: -
j_call: TRBJ2-5
d_call: TRBD1

cdr3_nt: TGTGCCAGCAGTTTAGGGTTAGCGGGAGTACCAGATACGCAGTATTTT
cdr3_aa: CASSLGLAGVPDTQYF
v_call: TRBV27
clone_size: -
j_call: TRBJ2-3
d_call: TRBD2

cdr3_nt: TGTGCCAGCAGTCGACAGGGGGGGGACGAGCAGTACTTC
cdr3_aa: CASSRQGGDEQYF
v_call: TRBV6-6
clone_size: -
j_call: TRBJ2-7
d_call: TRBD1

cdr3_nt: TGTGCCAGCAGTTATACAGGAGGTGGCACTGAAGCTTTCTTT
cdr3_aa: CASSYTGGGTEAFF
v_call: TRBV6-1
clone_size: -
j_call: TRBJ1-1
d_call: -

cdr3_nt: TGTGCCAGCAGCTTAGATAGGGGAACAGATACGCAGTATTTT
cdr3_aa: CASSLDRGTDTQYF
v_call: TRBV11-2
clone_size: -
j_call: TRBJ2-3
d_call: -

cdr3_nt: TGTGCCAGCACTTCCGCGGACAGGGTCGTCAATCAGCCCCAGCATTTT
cdr3_aa: CASTSADRVVNQPQHF
v_call: TRBV28
clone_size: -
j_call: TRBJ1-5
d_call: TRBD1

cdr3_nt: TGTGCCAGCAGCGTAGGGGACAGGGATAACAATGAGCAGTTCTTC
cdr3_aa: CASSVGDRDNNEQFF
v_call: TRBV9
clone_size: once
j_call: TRBJ2-1
d_call: TRBD1

cdr3_nt: TGTGCCAGCAGTTACGGAGGACAGGGAAAGGATCAGCCCCAGCATTTT
cdr3_aa: CASSYGGQGKDQPQHF
v_call: TRBV6-6
clone_size: -
j_call: TRBJ1-5
d_call: TRBD1

cdr3_nt: TGTGCCAGCTGTCGGGACTTAGGAAACAATGAGCAGTTCTTC
cdr3_aa: CASCRDLGNNEQFF
v_call: TRBV2
clone_size: -
j_call: TRBJ2-1
d_call: -

cdr3_nt: TGTGCCAGCAGCGTAGCGACTAGCGTTTCCAATGAGCAGTTCTTC
cdr3_aa: CASSVATSVSNEQFF
v_call: TRBV9
clone_size: -
j_call: TRBJ2-1
d_call: TRBD2

cdr3_nt: TGTGCCAGCAGTCGACAGGGGCGAAGTAATGAAAAACTGTTTTTT
cdr3_aa: CASSRQGRSNEKLFF
v_call: TRBV27
clone_size: -
j_call: TRBJ1-4
d_call: TRBD1

cdr3_nt: TGCGCCAGCAGCCCGACGAGGGGACAGATGAACACTGAAGCTTTCTTT
cdr3_aa: CASSPTRGQMNTEAFF
v_call: TRBV4-1
clone_size: -
j_call: TRBJ1-1
d_call: TRBD1

cdr3_nt: TGTGCCATCAGTGAGTCCGGAGGGGCGGGCACCGGGGAGCTGTTTTTT
cdr3_aa: CAISESGGAGTGELFF
v_call: TRBV10-3
clone_size: -
j_call: TRBJ2-2
d_call: -

cdr3_nt: TGTGCCAGCAGCTTCTTGGGCGGGGACCCAAATGAGCAGTTCTTC
cdr3_aa: CASSFLGGDPNEQFF
v_call: TRBV11-2
clone_size: -
j_call: TRBJ2-1
d_call: -

cdr3_nt: TGTGCCAGTAGTATGCAAGCGGGAGATCCCTACGAGCAGTACTTC
cdr3_aa: CASSMQAGDPYEQYF
v_call: TRBV19
clone_size: -
j_call: TRBJ2-7
d_call: TRBD2

cdr3_nt: TGTGCCAGCAGCCCACCGGGACTAGATCAGTATTTT
cdr3_aa: CASSPPGLDQYF
v_call: TRBV9
clone_size: -
j_call: TRBJ2-3
d_call: TRBD2

cdr3_nt: TGTGCCAGCAGTTTTGTAGCCGGAGCTAACTATGGCTACACCTTC
cdr3_aa: CASSFVAGANYGYTF
v_call: TRBV28
clone_size: few
j_call: TRBJ1-2
d_call: -

cdr3_nt: TGTGCCAGCAGCCTGGGACTAGCGGGAGTGTCCCAGTACTTC
cdr3_aa: CASSLGLAGVSQYF
v_call: TRBV5-6
clone_size: -
j_call: TRBJ2-5
d_call: TRBD2

cdr3_nt: TGCGCCAGCAGCCAACCTCCGATTAGACTAGCGGGAGGTCCCAGCACAGATACGCAGTATTTT
cdr3_aa: CASSQPPIRLAGGPSTDTQYF
v_call: TRBV4-1
clone_size: -
j_call: TRBJ2-3
d_call: TRBD2

cdr3_nt: TGTGCCTGGAGTGGGACTAGCGGGACCGGGGAGCTGTTTTTT
cdr3_aa: CAWSGTSGTGELFF
v_call: TRBV30
clone_size: -
j_call: TRBJ2-2
d_call: TRBD2

cdr3_nt: TGTGCCAGCAGCCCCTGGGGGGGAACTAATGAAAAACTGTTTTTT
cdr3_aa: CASSPWGGTNEKLFF
v_call: TRBV4-2
clone_size: once
j_call: TRBJ1-4
d_call: -

cdr3_nt: TGCGCCAGCAGCCTTTTAATTGGGACAGGGGAAAGGAGCACAGATACGCAGTATTTT
cdr3_aa: CASSLLIGTGERSTDTQYF
v_call: TRBV4-3
clone_size: -
j_call: TRBJ2-3
d_call: TRBD1

cdr3_nt: TGCGCCAGCAGCCATTCAGGGGTCTACGAGCAGTACTTC
cdr3_aa: CASSHSGVYEQYF
v_call: TRBV4-1
clone_size: once
j_call: TRBJ2-7
d_call: -

cdr3_nt: TGTGCCAGCAGTTTGGTCGGGGACGGGGCCAACGTCCTGACTTTC
cdr3_aa: CASSLVGDGANVLTF
v_call: TRBV6-5
clone_size: -
j_call: TRBJ2-6
d_call: -

cdr3_nt: TGTGCCAGCAGTTACGGTTATTCGGGGGCCGCTGCGAGGCTGTTTTTT
cdr3_aa: CASSYGYSGAAARLFF
v_call: TRBV6-5
clone_size: once
j_call: TRBJ1-4
d_call: -

cdr3_nt: TGTGCCAGCAGTTTAGGGACAAGGACCATGAACACTGAAGCTTTCTTT
cdr3_aa: CASSLGTRTMNTEAFF
v_call: TRBV27
clone_size: -
j_call: TRBJ1-1
d_call: -

cdr3_nt: TGTGCCAGCAGCTTTAGCGGGAATAAAGATACGCAGTATTTT
cdr3_aa: CASSFSGNKDTQYF
v_call: TRBV5-4
clone_size: -
j_call: TRBJ2-3
d_call: TRBD2

cdr3_nt: TGTGCCAGCAGTTCAGGGGCCTACACTGAAGCTTTCTTT
cdr3_aa: CASSSGAYTEAFF
v_call: TRBV27
clone_size: -
j_call: TRBJ1-1
d_call: -

cdr3_nt: TGTGCCAGCAGCCCCGGGTTTAACTATGGCTACACCTTC
cdr3_aa: CASSPGFNYGYTF
v_call: TRBV28
clone_size: -
j_call: TRBJ1-2
d_call: -

cdr3_nt: TGTGCCAGCTCACCGCAGGGTAAAGCTTTCTTT
cdr3_aa: CASSPQGKAFF
v_call: TRBV18
clone_size: -
j_call: TRBJ1-1
d_call: -

cdr3_nt: TGTGCCAGCGGAATGTCTGGGGGGCCTAGGGAGCAGTTCTTC
cdr3_aa: CASGMSGGPREQFF
v_call: TRBV2
clone_size: few
j_call: TRBJ2-1
d_call: -

cdr3_nt: TGTGCCAGCAGTTCCCAGGGAGCCGGGGAGCTGTTTTTT
cdr3_aa: CASSSQGAGELFF
v_call: TRBV27
clone_size: -
j_call: TRBJ2-2
d_call: -

cdr3_nt: TGCGCCAGCAGCTTGAGGACAGGGGGTGGAGAGACCCAGTACTTC
cdr3_aa: CASSLRTGGGETQYF
v_call: TRBV5-1
clone_size: -
j_call: TRBJ2-5
d_call: TRBD1

cdr3_nt: TGTGCCAGCTCACCTTGGGGAGCCCGGACAGATACGCAGTATTTT
cdr3_aa: CASSPWGARTDTQYF
v_call: TRBV18
clone_size: -
j_call: TRBJ2-3
d_call: -

cdr3_nt: TGTGCCAGCAGTCAAAGGACAAGTTTTCCCTACAATGAGCAGTTCTTC
cdr3_aa: CASSQRTSFPYNEQFF
v_call: TRBV27
clone_size: -
j_call: TRBJ2-1
d_call: -

cdr3_nt: TGTGCCAGCAGCTCCGGGACAGGGCTTGCGGGGGCCAACGTCCTGACTTTC
cdr3_aa: CASSSGTGLAGANVLTF
v_call: TRBV7-3
clone_size: -
j_call: TRBJ2-6
d_call: TRBD1

cdr3_nt: TGTGCCAGCAGTTTCCGTACTAATGAAAAACTGTTTTTT
cdr3_aa: CASSFRTNEKLFF
v_call: TRBV27
clone_size: -
j_call: TRBJ1-4
d_call: -

cdr3_nt: TGTGCCAGCAGTACCCCGGGACTAGCGGGAGGACGTTCCTACGAGCAGTACTTC
cdr3_aa: CASSTPGLAGGRSYEQYF
v_call: TRBV28
clone_size: -
j_call: TRBJ2-7
d_call: TRBD2

cdr3_nt: TGTGCATCCAGGGCCCTCAGGAACACTGAAGCTTTCTTT
cdr3_aa: CASRALRNTEAFF
v_call: TRBV6-5
clone_size: few
j_call: TRBJ1-1
d_call: -

cdr3_nt: TGTGCCAGCAGCGGAACCGGGACAGGGGGCTGGGGCTACACCTTC
cdr3_aa: CASSGTGTGGWGYTF
v_call: TRBV5-5
clone_size: -
j_call: TRBJ1-2
d_call: TRBD1

cdr3_nt: TGTGCCAGCAGTGATGGGGCAGGGGGAACAGATACGCAGTATTTT
cdr3_aa: CASSDGAGGTDTQYF
v_call: TRBV6-1
clone_size: once
j_call: TRBJ2-3
d_call: TRBD1

cdr3_nt: TGTGCCAGCAGAAGCACCGGGGAGCTGTTTTTT
cdr3_aa: CASRSTGELFF
v_call: TRBV9
clone_size: -
j_call: TRBJ2-2
d_call: -

cdr3_nt: TGCGCCAGCAGCCACTCCCAAGGGGCTAATGAAAAACTGTTTTTT
cdr3_aa: CASSHSQGANEKLFF
v_call: TRBV5-1
clone_size: -
j_call: TRBJ1-4
d_call: -

cdr3_nt: TGCGCCAGCAGCCCCCTACTAGCGGGGCAACAAGAGACCCAGTACTTC
cdr3_aa: CASSPLLAGQQETQYF
v_call: TRBV5-1
clone_size: -
j_call: TRBJ2-5
d_call: TRBD2

cdr3_nt: TGCGCCAGCAGCTTGGCTTGGCAGGGAACCTACAATGAGCAGTTCTTC
cdr3_aa: CASSLAWQGTYNEQFF
v_call: TRBV5-1
clone_size: -
j_call: TRBJ2-1
d_call: -

cdr3_nt: TGTGCCAGCAGCTTAGGACAGATGTCTGGGGCCAACGTCCTGACTTTC
cdr3_aa: CASSLGQMSGANVLTF
v_call: TRBV11-2
clone_size: -
j_call: TRBJ2-6
d_call: -

cdr3_nt: TGTGCCAGTAGTAGGGGGCCGGATCAGCCCCAGCATTTT
cdr3_aa: CASSRGPDQPQHF
v_call: TRBV19
clone_size: -
j_call: TRBJ1-5
d_call: -

cdr3_nt: TGTGCCAGCAGCGTAGCTAAGACCGGCTCTGGAAACACCATATATTTT
cdr3_aa: CASSVAKTGSGNTIYF
v_call: TRBV9
clone_size: -
j_call: TRBJ1-3
d_call: -

cdr3_nt: TGTGCCAGCAGTGAGCGGGGGAACACTGAAGCTTTCTTT
cdr3_aa: CASSERGNTEAFF
v_call: TRBV2
clone_size: -
j_call: TRBJ1-1
d_call: -

cdr3_nt: TGTGCCAGCAGTTTATCCAGACTAGGGGTGGGAGAGCAGTACTTC
cdr3_aa: CASSLSRLGVGEQYF
v_call: TRBV28
clone_size: -
j_call: TRBJ2-7
d_call: -

cdr3_nt: TGTGCCTGGAGTCGTGGACAGGGGAACACCGGGGAGCTGTTTTTT
cdr3_aa: CAWSRGQGNTGELFF
v_call: TRBV30
clone_size: -
j_call: TRBJ2-2
d_call: TRBD1